Listed here are 7 T cell receptor beta chains from one sample, sequenced in a study of cytotoxic CD8 clonotypes in ibrutinib-treated CLL. Some clones are missing from TCRdb's copy, which holds only in-frame ones; the method was immunoSEQ multiplex PCR. Among about 140,000 clones, roughly 76% were seen once, and the ten largest hold around 4.9%. Sequences were derived from PBMCs, sampled after 24 months of ibrutinib treatment. These TCRs come from a human donor with chronic lymphocytic leukemia.

V usage is TRBV6-5 and J usage is TRBJ2-3; D unclear. The CDR3 is 16 amino acids. V lost 0 bases and J 1 base, leaving 11 bases between the germline ends. The germline V gene encodes CDR1 MNHEY and CDR2 SVGAGI. The CDR3 nucleotides read TGTGCCAGCAGTTACTCACGTGCCTGGGGCACAGATACGCAGTATTTT. Its protein is CASSYSRAWGTDTQYF.

This clone has more than one count but fewer than ten. The chain has TRBV28 and TRBJ2-7; D perhaps matches TRBD2 (5 bases). The V gene's germline CDR1 is MDHEN and CDR2 SYDVKM. Trimming removed 7 bases from V and 0 bases from J, with 19 bases in between. The CDR3 is 16 residues long. CDR3 loop: CASTTTRGSSSYEQYF. The CDR3, as DNA: TGTGCCAGCACCACCACCCGGGGATCCAGCTCCTACGAGCAGTACTTC. Full variable domain (missing parts from reference TRBV28 and TRBJ2-7): DVKVTQSSRYLVKRTGEKVFLECVQDMDHENMFWYRQDPGLGLRLIYFSYDVKMKEKGDIPEGYSVSREKKERFSLILESASTNQTSMYLCASTTTRGSSSYEQYFGPGTRLTVT.

V is TRBV7-9 and J is TRBJ1-1; weak D call: TRBD1 (6 bases). V lost 5 bases to trimming and J lost 0 bases, with 13 bases between them. Germline CDR1 SEHNR, CDR2 FQNEAQ (reference sequence). This CDR3 is 15 amino acids long. CDR3 nucleotide sequence: TGTGCCAGCAGCCACCGGACAGAGATGAACACTGAAGCTTTCTTT. Residues: CASSHRTEMNTEAFF.

The chain has TRBV7-9 and TRBJ1-2; D might be TRBD1 (6 bases). The CDR3 loop spans 15 amino acids. CDR1 is SEHNR, CDR2 FQNEAQ, per germline (reference sequence). V lost 3 bases and J 4 bases, leaving 15 bases between the germline ends. CDR3 sequence reads: CASSLGGGPSYGYTF. The DNA of the CDR3 is TGTGCCAGCAGCTTGGGAGGGGGTCCGAGCTATGGCTACACCTTC. The full variable domain, its missing parts supplied by reference TRBV7-9 and TRBJ1-2, is DTGVSQNPRHKITKRGQNVTFRCDPISEHNRLYWYRQTLGQGPEFLTYFQNEAQLEKSRLLSDRFSAERPKGSFSTLEIQRTEQGDSAMYLCASSLGGGPSYGYTFGSGTRLTVV.

The J gene is TRBJ2-1, the V gene TRBV18; maybe TRBD2 (6 bases). This CDR3 has 16 residues. From germline, CDR1 is KGHSH and CDR2 LQKENI. Trimming removed 3 bases at V and 2 bases at J, with 14 bases between. CDR3 residues: CASSPAGSTAYNEQFF. CDR3 nucleotides: TGTGCCAGCTCACCCGCGGGGAGTACTGCCTACAATGAGCAGTTCTTC.

This clone was detected a few times. The chain recombines TRBV30 with TRBJ2-5; 10 bases agree with TRBD1. V lost 2 bases to trimming and J lost 4 bases; unmatched junction nucleotides: 13. The CDR3 loop spans 17 amino acids. Germline V CDR1 and CDR2: GTSNPN, SVGIG (reference sequence). This chain's CDR3 is CAWSPLAGTGVRETQYF. The CDR3 DNA sequence: TGTGCCTGGAGTCCACTTGCCGGGACAGGGGTCAGAGAGACCCAGTACTTC.

The J gene is TRBJ1-4, the V gene TRBV5-8; D is perhaps TRBD1 (5 bases). Trimming took off 4 bases at V and 0 bases at J, with 7 bases between the two ends. The germline gives CDR1 SGHTS, CDR2 YDEGEE. CDR3 length: 14 residues. The CDR3 protein is CASSPGTTNEKLFF. In DNA form, the CDR3 reads TGTGCCAGCAGCCCAGGGACAACTAATGAAAAACTGTTTTTT.